The rows below give T cell receptor beta chains drawn from one sample of a study of blood T cell repertoires in COVID-19. The table came from immunoSEQ multiplex PCR; TCRdb's copy has only in-frame clones and leaves some out. The repertoire holds a few hundred thousand clones, with approximately 86% as singletons. Sequenced sample: peripheral blood. The receptor set was obtained from a human donor with COVID-19, enrolled during active disease. The donor label of this sample is uncertain. The CDR3 runs from the conserved cysteine through the conserved F or W. D genes are given only for firm matches. Clone size is given for some rows only: seen once, a few or many times, or a class if the clone is expanded.

.,TRBV12-3/TRBV12-4,TRBJ2-4,.,TGTGCCAGCAGTTTGAGTCCGAGGGACATTCAGTACTTC,CASSLSPRDIQYF
.,TRBV9,TRBJ2-7,TRBD2,TGTGCCAGCAGCGTGGGACTAGCGGGAGATTACGAGCAGTACTTC,CASSVGLAGDYEQYF
.,TRBV28,TRBJ1-1,.,TGTGCCAGCAGTTCGTGGAGAGGAGAGAGAAGGACTGAAGCTTTCTTT,CASSSWRGERRTEAFF
once,TRBV12-3/TRBV12-4,TRBJ1-6,.,TGTGCCAGCAGTTTAGGGGGGGGATCACCCCTCCACTTT,CASSLGGGSPLHF
.,TRBV25-1,TRBJ1-2,.,TGTGCCAGCAGTGAATTCAGCGGGTTATATGGCTACACCTTC,CASSEFSGLYGYTF
.,TRBV19,TRBJ2-7,TRBD2,TGTGCCAGTAGGCTTCGACTAGCGGGGGGCTACGAGCAGTACTTC,CASRLRLAGGYEQYF
.,TRBV30,TRBJ2-7,TRBD2,TGTGCCTGGAGTGTGTCCGTGGCCGGGGGGATCACCTACGAGCAGTACTTC,CAWSVSVAGGITYEQYF
.,TRBV10-3,TRBJ2-5,.,TGTGCCACTGCCGACAGAGGTGAAGAGACCCAGTACTTC,CATADRGEETQYF
.,TRBV12-3/TRBV12-4,TRBJ2-7,TRBD1,TGTGCCACCACGACAGGGGTCACCTACGAGCAGTACTTC,CATTTGVTYEQYF
.,TRBV30,TRBJ2-5,.,TGTGCCTGCCGGCGGGGCCCCGGGGAGACCCAGTACTTC,CACRRGPGETQYF
.,TRBV27,TRBJ1-5,TRBD1,TGTGCCAGCAGTTCCCGAAAAGGGACAGATAATCAGCCCCAGCATTTT,CASSSRKGTDNQPQHF
.,TRBV9,TRBJ1-4,TRBD1,TGTGCCAGCAGCGTAGGACAGGGAGTGATTGAAAAACTGTTTTTT,CASSVGQGVIEKLFF
.,TRBV5-1,TRBJ1-2,TRBD1,TGCGCCAGCAGCTTGGCACCGGACAGGGACTATGGCTACACCTTC,CASSLAPDRDYGYTF
once,TRBV2,TRBJ2-1,TRBD2,TGTGCCAGCAGCGCCACTAGCGTGAGCTCCTACAATGAGCAGTTCTTC,CASSATSVSSYNEQFF
.,TRBV27,TRBJ2-3,.,TGTGCCAGCAGTTCCAGGTGGGCCTCTAGCACAGATACGCAGTATTTT,CASSSRWASSTDTQYF
few,TRBV27,TRBJ1-1,TRBD1,TGTGCCAGCAGTTTAAACCCCCGTAATGACAGGGCCAATGAAGCTTTCTTT,CASSLNPRNDRANEAFF
.,TRBV2,TRBJ2-1,TRBD2,TGTGCCAGCAGTGAAGCGCCTTGGGGTAGCGGGAGAAGCTCCTACAATGAGCAGTTCTTC,CASSEAPWGSGRSSYNEQFF
.,TRBV12-3/TRBV12-4,TRBJ2-1,.,TGTGCCAGCAGCCAGATAGCAGTTGAGCAGTTCTTC,CASSQIAVEQFF
.,TRBV4-1,TRBJ2-5,TRBD2,TGCGCCAGCAGCCAGCCGGGACTACAAGAGACCCAGTACTTC,CASSQPGLQETQYF
.,TRBV11-3,TRBJ2-3,TRBD1,TGTGCCAGCAGCCGGACAGGGGCAGCAGATACGCAGTATTTT,CASSRTGAADTQYF
.,TRBV7-9,TRBJ1-6,.,TGTGCCAGCAGCCCCCAACAGGGCTCACCCCTCCACTTT,CASSPQQGSPLHF
once,TRBV7-9,TRBJ2-2,TRBD2,TGTGCCAGCAGCTTACTAGCGGGAGGATCCGGGGAGCTGTTTTTT,CASSLLAGGSGELFF
.,TRBV4-1,TRBJ1-6,.,TGCGCCAGCAGCCATCCGGGAGGGTCACCCCTCCACTTT,CASSHPGGSPLHF
few,TRBV6-6,TRBJ1-4,.,TGTGCCAGTGAGAGAACTAAGACTTCGAATGAAAAACTGTTTTTT,CASERTKTSNEKLFF
once,TRBV25-1,TRBJ1-1,.,TGTGCCAGCAGTGAAGGCTGGTCGATCAACACTGAAGCTTTCTTT,CASSEGWSINTEAFF
.,TRBV2,TRBJ1-2,.,TGTGCCAGCGCGAGCGGTACAGCCTACACCTTC,CASASGTAYTF
.,TRBV19,TRBJ2-3,.,TGTGCCAGTAGTATAGATGTGGAGGGGGCGGTAGATACGCAGTATTTT,CASSIDVEGAVDTQYF
.,TRBV7-2,TRBJ2-1,TRBD2,TGTGCCAGCAGCAACCGACTAGCGGGAGGGCCAGTTAAGAATGAGCAGTTCTTC,CASSNRLAGGPVKNEQFF
.,TRBV9,TRBJ1-5,TRBD1,TGTGCCAGCAGCCCCCGGACAGGGCTCAATCAGCCCCAGCATTTT,CASSPRTGLNQPQHF
.,TRBV10-1,TRBJ1-1,TRBD1,TGCGCCAGCAGTGAGTCGGGCAGGGGGAGTACTGAAGCTTTCTTT,CASSESGRGSTEAFF
.,TRBV28,TRBJ1-2,TRBD1,TGTGCCAGCAGGCGACAGGGTGAAAACTATGGCTACACCTTC,CASRRQGENYGYTF
.,TRBV30,TRBJ1-6,.,TGTGCCTGGAGTGCCGAACAGGGTTTACTTTCACCCCTCCACTTT,CAWSAEQGLLSPLHF
.,TRBV7-3,TRBJ1-1,.,TGTGCCAGCAGCGGTAGGGGCACTGAAGCTTTCTTT,CASSGRGTEAFF
few,TRBV19,TRBJ1-5,TRBD1,TGTGCCACCCGGACAGGGGGAGGCAATCAGCCCCAGCATTTT,CATRTGGGNQPQHF
.,TRBV7-2,TRBJ2-5,TRBD1,TGTGCCAGCAGCTTAGCCCTCGGGACAGGGCTGGAGACCCAGTACTTC,CASSLALGTGLETQYF
.,TRBV12-5,TRBJ1-5,.,TGTGCTAGTGGTTTGGTACCCCCAGGGAACCTTAGCAATCAGCCCCAGCATTTT,CASGLVPPGNLSNQPQHF
.,TRBV21-1,TRBJ2-7,.,TGTGCCAGCAGCAAAGCGCCACAGGGAGTAGGTCCTATCGAGCAGTACTTC,CASSKAPQGVGPIEQYF
few,TRBV7-2,TRBJ1-5,.,TGTGCCAGCAGCTTAAGTCGGGTGCCGGCTAATCAGCCCCAGCATTTT,CASSLSRVPANQPQHF
.,TRBV9,TRBJ2-2,.,TGTGCCAGCAGCGTAGGCCTTGGCGCAGGCCCCACCGGGGAGCTGTTTTTT,CASSVGLGAGPTGELFF